This entry lists 3 T cell receptor beta chains sequenced from one sample in a study of shared clonotypes between healthy human individuals. The protocol was immunoSEQ multiplex PCR, while the TCRdb copy is restricted to in-frame clones and leaves out a portion. The sample lists about 510,000 clones, around 96% occurring once. Material: naive CD4+ T cells sorted from blood. The subset denotes: CD45RA+ positively selected. The receptors shown here come from a woman in her twenties or thirties in good health.

The gene calls are TRBV9 and TRBJ1-3; no definite D call. The CDR3 runs 14 residues. The V and J ends lost 0 bases and 9 bases respectively, with 13 bases between them. Germline V gene lookup returns CDR1 SGDLS and CDR2 YYNGEE. CDR3 bases: TGTGCCAGCAGCGTAGACGGGCTCCGGGGCACCATATATTTT. This sequence encodes CASSVDGLRGTIYF.

The rearrangement uses TRBV5-1 and TRBJ2-5; 9 nucleotides align to TRBD1. The ends lost 4 bases at V and 5 bases at J; junction bases unmatched: 6. This CDR3 is built from 14 residues. CDR1 and CDR2 from the germline V gene are SGHRS and YFSETQ. This CDR3 reads CASSVQGAGETQYF. The DNA for the CDR3 is TGCGCCAGCAGCGTACAGGGGGCCGGGGAGACCCAGTACTTC.

V and J are TRBV2 and TRBJ2-3; 11 bases agree with TRBD2. The CDR3 runs 15 residues. V trimming: 4 bases; J trimming: 0 bases; junction bases outside the gene matches: 0. Germline V gene data show CDR1 as SNHLY and CDR2 as FYNNEI. The CDR3 bases are TGTGCCAGCAGTGGACTAGCGGGGAGCACAGATACGCAGTATTTT. It yields the protein CASSGLAGSTDTQYF.